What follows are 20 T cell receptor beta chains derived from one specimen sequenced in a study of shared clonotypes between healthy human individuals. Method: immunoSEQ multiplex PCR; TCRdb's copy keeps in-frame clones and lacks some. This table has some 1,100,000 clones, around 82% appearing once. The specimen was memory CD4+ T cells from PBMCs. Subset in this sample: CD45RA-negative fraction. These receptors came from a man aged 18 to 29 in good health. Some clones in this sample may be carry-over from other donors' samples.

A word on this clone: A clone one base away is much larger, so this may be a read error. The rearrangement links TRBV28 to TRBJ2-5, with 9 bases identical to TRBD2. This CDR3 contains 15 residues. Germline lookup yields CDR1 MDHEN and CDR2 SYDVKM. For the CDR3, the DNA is TGTGCCAGCAGTTTACCAGCGGGAGGATCAGAGACCCGGTACTTC. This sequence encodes CASSLPAGGSETRYF.

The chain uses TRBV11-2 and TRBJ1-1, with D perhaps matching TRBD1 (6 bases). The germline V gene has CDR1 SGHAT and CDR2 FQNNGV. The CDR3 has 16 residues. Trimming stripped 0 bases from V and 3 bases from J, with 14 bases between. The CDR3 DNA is TGTGCCAGCAGCTTAGACCCCAGGGGAAAGGACACTGAAGCTTTCTTT. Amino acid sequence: CASSLDPRGKDTEAFF. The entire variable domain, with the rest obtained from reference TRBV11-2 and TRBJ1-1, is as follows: EAGVAQSPRYKIIEKRQSVAFWCNPISGHATLYWYQQILGQGPKLLIQFQNNGVVDDSQLPKDRFSAERLKGVDSTLKIQPAKLEDSAVYLCASSLDPRGKDTEAFFGQGTRLTVV.

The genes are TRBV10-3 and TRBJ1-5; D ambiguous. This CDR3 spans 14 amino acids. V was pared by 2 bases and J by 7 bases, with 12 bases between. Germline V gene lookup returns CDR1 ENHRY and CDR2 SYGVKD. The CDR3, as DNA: TGTGCCATCAGTGAGAGTGGGGAAAGCCAGCCCCAGCATTTT. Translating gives CAISESGESQPQHF.

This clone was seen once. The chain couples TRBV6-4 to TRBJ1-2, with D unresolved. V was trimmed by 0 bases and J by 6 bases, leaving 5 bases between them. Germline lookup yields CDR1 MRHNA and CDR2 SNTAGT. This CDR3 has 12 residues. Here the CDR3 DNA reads TGTGCCAGCAGTGACTCGCGGAATGGCTACACCTTC. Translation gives CASSDSRNGYTF.

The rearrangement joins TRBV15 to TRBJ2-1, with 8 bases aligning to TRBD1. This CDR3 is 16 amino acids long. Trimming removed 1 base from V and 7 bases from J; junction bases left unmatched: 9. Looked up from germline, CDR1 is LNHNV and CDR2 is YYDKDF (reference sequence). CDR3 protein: CATSRAHRTGTNEQFF. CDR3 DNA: TGTGCCACCAGCAGAGCCCACCGGACAGGGACAAATGAGCAGTTCTTC.

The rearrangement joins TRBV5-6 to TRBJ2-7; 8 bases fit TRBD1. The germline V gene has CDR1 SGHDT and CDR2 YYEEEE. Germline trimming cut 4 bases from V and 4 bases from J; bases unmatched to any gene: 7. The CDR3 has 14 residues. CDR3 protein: CASSQRDRSYEQYF. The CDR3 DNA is TGTGCCAGCAGCCAAAGGGACAGGAGTTACGAGCAGTACTTC. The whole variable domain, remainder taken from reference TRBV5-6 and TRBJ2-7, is DAGVTQSPTHLIKTRGQQVTLRCSPKSGHDTVSWYQQALGQGPQFIFQYYEEEERQRGNFPDRFSGHQFPNYSSELNVNALLLGDSALYLCASSQRDRSYEQYFGPGTRLTVT.

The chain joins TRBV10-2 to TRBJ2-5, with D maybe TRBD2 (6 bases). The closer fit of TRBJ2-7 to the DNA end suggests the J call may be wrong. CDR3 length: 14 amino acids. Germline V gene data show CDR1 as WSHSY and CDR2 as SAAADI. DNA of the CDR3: TGCGCCAGCAGTGAATTAGGGCGGGACTACGAGCAGTACTTC. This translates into CASSELGRDYEQYF.

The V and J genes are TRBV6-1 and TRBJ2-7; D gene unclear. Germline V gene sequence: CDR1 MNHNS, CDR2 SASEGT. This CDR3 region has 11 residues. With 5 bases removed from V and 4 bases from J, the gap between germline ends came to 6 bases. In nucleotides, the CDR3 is TGTGCCAGCAGTTACAAATACGAGCAGTACTTC. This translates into CASSYKYEQYF.

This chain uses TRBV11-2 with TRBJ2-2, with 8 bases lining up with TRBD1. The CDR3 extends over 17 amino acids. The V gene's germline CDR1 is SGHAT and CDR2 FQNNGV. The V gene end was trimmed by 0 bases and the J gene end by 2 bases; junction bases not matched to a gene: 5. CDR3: CASSLDPGQGNTGELFF. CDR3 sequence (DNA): TGTGCCAGCAGCTTAGATCCCGGACAGGGCAACACCGGGGAGCTGTTTTTT.

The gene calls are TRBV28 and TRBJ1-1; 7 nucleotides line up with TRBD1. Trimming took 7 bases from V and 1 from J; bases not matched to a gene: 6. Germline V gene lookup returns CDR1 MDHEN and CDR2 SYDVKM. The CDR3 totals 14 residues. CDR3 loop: CASTLRTGNTEAFF. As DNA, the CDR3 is TGTGCCAGCACCCTCAGGACAGGGAACACTGAAGCTTTCTTT.

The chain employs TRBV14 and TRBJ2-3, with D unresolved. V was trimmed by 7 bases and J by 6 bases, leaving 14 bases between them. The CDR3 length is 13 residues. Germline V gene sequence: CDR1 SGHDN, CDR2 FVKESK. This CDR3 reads CASNPASQDTQYF. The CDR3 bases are TGTGCCAGCAACCCCGCTTCGCAGGATACGCAGTATTTT.

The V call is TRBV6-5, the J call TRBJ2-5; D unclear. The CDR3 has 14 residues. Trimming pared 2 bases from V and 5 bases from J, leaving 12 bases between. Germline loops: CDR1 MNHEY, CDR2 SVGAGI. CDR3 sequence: CASSYGLARETQYF. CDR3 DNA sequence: TGTGCCAGCAGTTACGGGTTAGCTAGGGAGACCCAGTACTTC.

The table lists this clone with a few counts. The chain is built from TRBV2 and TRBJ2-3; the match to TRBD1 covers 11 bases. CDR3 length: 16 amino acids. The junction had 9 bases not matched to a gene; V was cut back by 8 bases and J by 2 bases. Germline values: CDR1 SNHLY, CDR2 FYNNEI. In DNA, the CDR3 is TGTGCCAGCGGGACAGGGGGATTCATCGTCACAGATACGCAGTATTTT. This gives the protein CASGTGGFIVTDTQYF.

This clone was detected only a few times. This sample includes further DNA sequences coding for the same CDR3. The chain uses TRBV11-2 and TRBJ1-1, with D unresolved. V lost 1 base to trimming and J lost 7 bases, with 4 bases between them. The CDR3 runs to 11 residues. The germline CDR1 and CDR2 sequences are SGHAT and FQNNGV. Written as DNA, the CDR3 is TGTGCCAGCAGCTTAGGGGTTGAAGCTTTCTTT. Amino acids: CASSLGVEAFF. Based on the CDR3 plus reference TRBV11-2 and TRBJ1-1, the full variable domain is EAGVAQSPRYKIIEKRQSVAFWCNPISGHATLYWYQQILGQGPKLLIQFQNNGVVDDSQLPKDRFSAERLKGVDSTLKIQPAKLEDSAVYLCASSLGVEAFFGQGTRLTVV.

The CDR3 loop reads CASSITGMNTEAFF. In nucleotides, the CDR3 is TGTGCCAGCAGCATAACAGGGATGAACACTGAAGCTTTCTTT. V usage is TRBV7-9 and J usage is TRBJ1-1, with D tentatively TRBD1 (6 bases). V was cut by 5 bases and J by 0 bases, with 10 bases left in between. The germline V gene encodes CDR1 SEHNR and CDR2 FQNEAQ (reference sequence). The CDR3 contains 14 residues.

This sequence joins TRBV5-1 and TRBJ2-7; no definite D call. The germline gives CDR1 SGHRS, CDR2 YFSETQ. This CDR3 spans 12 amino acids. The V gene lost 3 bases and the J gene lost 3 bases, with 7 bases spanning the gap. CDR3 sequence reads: CASSSTHYEQYF. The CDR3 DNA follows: TGCGCCAGCAGCTCGACACACTACGAGCAGTACTTC.

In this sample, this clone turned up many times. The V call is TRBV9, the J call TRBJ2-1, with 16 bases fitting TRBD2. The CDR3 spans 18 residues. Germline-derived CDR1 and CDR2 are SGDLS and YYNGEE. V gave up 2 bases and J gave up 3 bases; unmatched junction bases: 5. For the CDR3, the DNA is TGTGCCAGCAGCGTCGGCGGGACTAGCGGGAGGGGCTACAATGAGCAGTTCTTC. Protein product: CASSVGGTSGRGYNEQFF. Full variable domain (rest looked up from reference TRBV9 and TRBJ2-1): DSGVTQTPKHLITATGQRVTLRCSPRSGDLSVYWYQQSLDQGLQFLIQYYNGEERAKGNILERFSAQQFPDLHSELNLSSLELGDSALYFCASSVGGTSGRGYNEQFFGPGTRLTVL.

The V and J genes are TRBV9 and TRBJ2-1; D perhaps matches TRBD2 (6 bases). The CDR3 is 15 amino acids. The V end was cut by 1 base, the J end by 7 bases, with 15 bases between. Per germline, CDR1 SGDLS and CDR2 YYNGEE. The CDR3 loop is CASSVRTTHGNEQFF. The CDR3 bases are TGTGCCAGCAGCGTACGGACTACCCATGGGAATGAGCAGTTCTTC.

The CDR3 nucleotides read TGTGCCAGCAGAGCTGGCGGGAGGGCCAAGTACGAGCAGTACTTC. It codes for CASRAGGRAKYEQYF. The chain joins TRBV28 to TRBJ2-7, with 9 nucleotides matching TRBD2. Germline V gene sequence: CDR1 MDHEN, CDR2 SYDVKM. This CDR3 has 15 residues. The V and J ends lost 6 bases and 4 bases, in that order; junction bases with no gene match: 10.

CDR3 amino acids: CASSYFSGRSNDEQYF. The CDR3 bases are TGTGCCAGCAGTTACTTTAGCGGGAGAAGTAACGACGAGCAGTACTTC. The chain carries TRBV6-8 and TRBJ2-7, with TRBD2 matching over 9 bases. V dropped 1 base and J dropped 5; count of bases not matched to a gene: 9. The CDR3 contains 16 residues. Germline V gene sequence: CDR1 MNHGY, CDR2 SAAAGT.